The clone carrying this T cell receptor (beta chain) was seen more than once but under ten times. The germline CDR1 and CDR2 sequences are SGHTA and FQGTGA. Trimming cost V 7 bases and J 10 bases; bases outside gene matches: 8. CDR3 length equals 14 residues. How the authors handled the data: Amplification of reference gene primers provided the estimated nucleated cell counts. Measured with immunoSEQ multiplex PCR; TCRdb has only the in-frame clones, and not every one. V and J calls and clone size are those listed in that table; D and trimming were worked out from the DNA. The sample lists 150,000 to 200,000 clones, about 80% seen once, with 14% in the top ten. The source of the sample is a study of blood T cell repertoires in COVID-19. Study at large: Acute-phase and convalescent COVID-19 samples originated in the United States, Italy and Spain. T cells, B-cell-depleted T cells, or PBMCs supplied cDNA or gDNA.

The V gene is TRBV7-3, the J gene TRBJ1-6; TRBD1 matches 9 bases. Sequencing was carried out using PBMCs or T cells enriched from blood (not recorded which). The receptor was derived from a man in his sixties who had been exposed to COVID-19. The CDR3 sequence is CASKEGTGSSPLHF. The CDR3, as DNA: TGTGCCAGCAAGGAGGGGACAGGGTCCTCACCCCTCCACTTT. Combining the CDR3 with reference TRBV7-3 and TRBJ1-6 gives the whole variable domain GAGVSQTPSNKVTEKGKYVELRCDPISGHTALYWYRQSLGQGPEFLIYFQGTGAADDSGLPNDRFFAVRPEGSVSTLKIQRTERGDSAVYLCASKEGTGSSPLHFGNGTRLTVT.